In its sample, the clone carrying this T cell receptor beta chain was seen a few times. Its antigen is still unknown. The record originates from a study of cytomegalovirus exposure and HLA in healthy donors. Vbeta (60) and Jbeta (13) primers were used in the PCR. Only in-frame clones appear in the TCRdb table, and some are missing; sequencing was by immunoSEQ multiplex PCR. The sample comprises 150,000 to 250,000 clones, 79% of which are singletons, and around 1.4% rests with the top ten. Study-level points and caveats: Cytomegalovirus association was listed for approximately 150 TCR beta chains.

V lost 5 bases, J lost 10 bases, and 11 bases stayed unmatched. The germline gives CDR1 GTSNPN, CDR2 SVGIG (reference sequence). The CDR3 extends over 14 amino acids. Sequencing was performed on PBMCs. The V and J genes are TRBV30 and TRBJ1-6, with TRBD1 matching over 7 bases. The TCR sequence derives from a girl aged 5-17 years in good health and CMV-seropositive. The CDR3 DNA follows: TGTGCCTGGGGAACTGCACAGGGGATATCACCCCTCCACTTT. Protein product: CAWGTAQGISPLHF. The complete variable domain, with remaining parts taken from reference TRBV30 and TRBJ1-6, reads SQTIHQWPATLVQPVGSPLSLECTVEGTSNPNLYWYRQAAGRGLQLLFYSVGIGQISSEVPQNLSASRPQDRQFILSSKKLLLSDSGFYLCAWGTAQGISPLHFGNGTRLTVT.